The rows below give T cell receptor beta chains drawn from one sample of a study of T cell repertoires in cytomegalovirus infection. No antigen has been assigned to these receptors. TCRdb re-derived calls from the reads in MiXCR, one entry per CDR3 protein. Here the sample spans 750,000 to 950,000 distinct CDR3 sequences, approximately 32% being singletons. The input for sequencing was cultured CD8+ T cells from PBMCs, taken from culture after CMV antigen stimulation. Source of these receptors: a human donor in good health (CMV status not recorded). Some clones in this sample may be carry-over from other donors' samples. The CDR3 runs from the conserved cysteine through the conserved F or W. Each record gives: D gene, clone size, CDR3 length, V gene, J gene, CDR3 protein, CDR3 DNA. The D gene is left open where the match is weak. Rows may omit the clone size; those that give it use once, few, many or a size class.

d_gene: -
abundance: few
len: 12
v_gene: TRBV6-1
j_gene: TRBJ2-7
CDR3aa: CASKRGPGEQYF
CDR3nt: TGTGCCTCCAAAAGGGGTCCGGGCGAGCAGTACTTC

d_gene: -
abundance: many
len: 14
v_gene: TRBV6-5
j_gene: TRBJ2-2
CDR3aa: CASSLVAKTGELFF
CDR3nt: TGTGCCAGCAGTTTAGTAGCGAAGACCGGGGAGCTGTTTTTT

d_gene: -
abundance: -
len: 16
v_gene: TRBV6-5
j_gene: TRBJ2-3
CDR3aa: CASSPRARGATDTQYF
CDR3nt: TGTGCCAGCAGTCCGAGGGCCAGAGGTGCCACAGATACGCAGTATTTT

d_gene: TRBD2
abundance: few
len: 18
v_gene: TRBV10-3
j_gene: TRBJ2-1
CDR3aa: CAISPGTSGGSSYNEQFF
CDR3nt: TGTGCCATCAGCCCCGGGACTAGCGGGGGCAGCTCCTACAATGAGCAGTTCTTC

d_gene: TRBD1
abundance: -
len: 17
v_gene: TRBV15
j_gene: TRBJ1-5
CDR3aa: CATSRDWDSYSNQPQHF
CDR3nt: TGTGCCACCAGCAGAGATTGGGACAGTTATAGCAATCAGCCCCAGCATTTT

d_gene: -
abundance: few
len: 13
v_gene: TRBV7-9
j_gene: TRBJ2-5
CDR3aa: CASSLGPRETQYF
CDR3nt: TGTGCCAGCAGCTTGGGACCACGGGAGACCCAGTACTTC

d_gene: -
abundance: -
len: 16
v_gene: TRBV6-2/TRBV6-3
j_gene: TRBJ2-2
CDR3aa: CASSYWERGDGGELFF
CDR3nt: TGTGCCAGCAGTTATTGGGAAAGGGGAGATGGCGGGGAGCTGTTTTTT

d_gene: TRBD1
abundance: few
len: 15
v_gene: TRBV6-5
j_gene: TRBJ2-7
CDR3aa: CASGRRDRGTYEQYF
CDR3nt: TGTGCCAGCGGACGCCGGGACAGGGGGACCTACGAGCAGTACTTC

d_gene: -
abundance: -
len: 21
v_gene: TRBV5-5
j_gene: TRBJ1-2
CDR3aa: CASSSYAVEHFRGGPTYGYTF
CDR3nt: TGTGCCAGCAGCTCATATGCGGTTGAGCATTTCAGGGGTGGCCCAACTTATGGCTACACCTTC

d_gene: -
abundance: -
len: 17
v_gene: TRBV12-3/TRBV12-4
j_gene: TRBJ1-1
CDR3aa: CASSFIGVRGLNTEAFF
CDR3nt: TGTGCCAGCAGTTTTATCGGAGTCAGGGGATTAAACACTGAAGCTTTCTTT

d_gene: TRBD1
abundance: few
len: 15
v_gene: TRBV4-1
j_gene: TRBJ1-1
CDR3aa: CASSQQGQGNTEAFF
CDR3nt: TGCGCCAGCAGCCAGCAGGGACAGGGAAACACTGAAGCTTTCTTT

d_gene: -
abundance: few
len: 13
v_gene: TRBV10-3
j_gene: TRBJ2-7
CDR3aa: CAISESSPYEQYF
CDR3nt: TGTGCCATCAGTGAGTCGTCTCCCTACGAGCAGTACTTC

d_gene: TRBD1
abundance: few
len: 14
v_gene: TRBV2
j_gene: TRBJ1-2
CDR3aa: CASRAGGKSYGYTF
CDR3nt: TGTGCCAGCCGAGCAGGGGGCAAGAGCTATGGCTACACCTTC

d_gene: -
abundance: many
len: 17
v_gene: TRBV7-2
j_gene: TRBJ1-5
CDR3aa: CASSYPPGLSGDQPQHF
CDR3nt: TGTGCCAGCAGCTATCCACCGGGACTTTCTGGGGATCAGCCCCAGCATTTT

d_gene: -
abundance: few
len: 16
v_gene: TRBV6-5
j_gene: TRBJ2-2
CDR3aa: CASSYLDWLNTGELFF
CDR3nt: TGTGCCAGCAGTTACCTGGACTGGCTAAACACCGGGGAGCTGTTTTTT

d_gene: -
abundance: -
len: 14
v_gene: TRBV15
j_gene: TRBJ2-7
CDR3aa: CATSREGSSYEQYF
CDR3nt: TGTGCCACCAGCAGAGAGGGCAGTTCCTACGAGCAGTACTTC

d_gene: -
abundance: few
len: 12
v_gene: TRBV4-1
j_gene: TRBJ1-2
CDR3aa: CASSQAGVGYTF
CDR3nt: TGCGCCAGCAGCCAAGCGGGAGTCGGCTACACCTTC

d_gene: -
abundance: many
len: 14
v_gene: TRBV7-6
j_gene: TRBJ1-1
CDR3aa: CASSFSGTDTEAFF
CDR3nt: TGTGCCAGCAGCTTCAGCGGAACGGACACTGAAGCTTTCTTT